The source of this TCR beta chain is a study of blood T cell repertoires in COVID-19. For the study at large: The study drew acute and convalescent COVID-19 samples from the United States, Italy and Spain. PBMCs, B-cell-depleted T cells, or T cells were the source of the cDNA or gDNA that made up the material.

Germline V gene sequence: CDR1 SGHKS, CDR2 YYEKEE (reference sequence). The CDR3 is made up of 16 amino acids. Trimming cost V 5 bases and J 5 bases; bases outside gene matches: 9. In the original processing: The assay estimated nucleated cells by amplifying reference gene primers. Assay: immunoSEQ multiplex PCR; the TCRdb copy retains only in-frame clones and omits some. The D gene and trimming were derived from the DNA, and the V and J assignments and clone size from that table. The sample yields around 160,000 clones, just over 85% seen once. Sequencing was performed on peripheral blood. This TCR was sampled from a man in his fifties or sixties with acute or convalescent COVID-19. The chain recombines TRBV5-5 with TRBJ2-5, with 13 bases matching TRBD2. CDR3 sequence reads: CASRAQLAGGMETQYF. CDR3 DNA sequence: TGTGCCAGCAGGGCGCAACTAGCGGGAGGGATGGAGACCCAGTACTTC.